This TCR beta chain is from a study of tumor-infiltrating lymphocytes in primary liver carcinoma. About the study: Patients included men and women of 30 to 69 years. Study-level points and caveats: Tumor-adjacent and tumor-blood pairs shared less of their repertoires than tumor region pairs shared. Blood's top-250-clone fraction was significantly lower than that of tumors (p = 0.039).

V was cut by 7 bases and J by 5 bases, with 19 bases left in between. The CDR3 contains 14 residues. In germline, CDR1 is SQVTM, CDR2 ANQGSEA. Total RNA (around 0.45 ug) served as template for TCR beta cDNA synthesis primed by a constant-region primer. Libraries for TCR beta were built through three nested multiplex PCR rounds, which together made up a slightly modified ARM-PCR procedure. Researchers ran the first two PCR rounds for approximately 10 cycles each with TRBV1-TRBV30 forward primers and a C-beta reverse primer. TCRdb analysed the multiplex PCR reads with MiXCR anew, one entry per CDR3 protein. The sample lists tens of thousands of distinct CDR3 sequences, 65% to 75% occurring once. Co-extracted RNA and DNA came from roughly 20-30 mg of unsorted bulk tissue. Of note for this clonotype: Its cognate antigen is unknown.

The sequenced material came from tumor-adjacent normal liver tissue. The chain links TRBV29-1 to TRBJ2-3; tentatively, D is TRBD2 (6 bases). This receptor was identified in a man aged 40-49 years with primary liver carcinoma and hepatitis B virus infection. CDR3 protein: CSGFGGIGKDTQYF. CDR3 DNA: TGCAGCGGCTTTGGCGGGATAGGTAAAGATACGCAGTATTTT.